The text below deals with one T cell receptor beta chain. What it binds is not known. This entry belongs to a study of T cells in localized non-small cell lung cancer. General study results and limits: Adjacent lung was found to contain a median approximately 52 of the top 100 tumor clones. Analysis by sequencing included only one tumor region, so heterogeneity remains possible. Uninvolved neighboring lung showed the greatest T cell clonality, exceeding tumor. A denser population of T cells in blood accompanied longer overall survival.

V was pared by 9 bases and J by 3 bases, with 10 bases between. CDR3 length equals 11 residues. The data were produced by immunoSEQ multiplex PCR, yet TCRdb's version contains in-frame clones alone and is incomplete. The sample contains 90,000 to 95,000 clones, roughly 88% of which appear only once. This sample comprised PBMCs, obtained before any cancer treatment. This clonotype originated in a woman aged 40-75 years with stage II squamous cell lung carcinoma. V gene TRBV5-3 combines with J gene TRBJ2-7; D call uncertain. TRBV5-3 is identified as an open reading frame with a role that is uncertain. The CDR3 sequence is CATRQSYEQYF. In DNA, the CDR3 is TGTGCCACCCGCCAGAGCTACGAGCAGTACTTC.